This T cell receptor (beta chain) was recovered during a study of blood T cell repertoires in COVID-19. Study at large: The United States, Italy and Spain provided the acute and convalescent COVID-19 samples. Sources were T cells, B-cell-depleted T cells, or PBMCs; the material itself was cDNA or gDNA.

The authors' processing: Reference gene primers were amplified, and this amplification served to estimate nucleated cell counts. TCRdb keeps only in-frame clones here, not all; method: immunoSEQ multiplex PCR. The DNA gave D and trimming, while V, J and clone size come from that table. The sample contains approximately 70,000 clones, around 90% of which appear only once. Sequenced input: peripheral blood. This TCR came from a human donor in a cohort sampled during active COVID-19.

This chain's CDR3 is CAWSARDRVGGYTF. CDR3 sequence (DNA): TGTGCCTGGAGTGCCCGGGACAGGGTGGGGGGCTACACCTTC. The V call is TRBV30, the J call TRBJ1-2, with 9 bases fitting TRBD1. CDR1 GTSNPN and CDR2 SVGIG come from the germline V gene (reference sequence). V was pared by 1 base and J by 8 bases, with 8 bases of the junction left unmatched. The CDR3 is made up of 14 amino acids.